This entry describes one T cell receptor beta chain. Its antigen is still unknown. One base away there is no much larger clone; base qualities are not given. The data stem from a study of control samples from healthy donors and cancer patients (dated by TCRdb to the early 2020s). Library generation was performed with the immunoSEQ multiplex PCR assay. This is the immuneACCESS table as TCRdb keeps it, with only in-frame sequences that have V and J called. A part of the clones is gone; compared with another copy, unresolved V genes explain less than half, and the rest is unexplained. The sample table holds more than 85,000 clones, of which 75% to 95% were seen once. Clones ranked in the top ten supply more than 3.5% of the sample. Reading the germline V gene gives CDR1 SNHLY and CDR2 FYNNEI. Spanning cysteine to phenylalanine, the CDR3 consists of 13 amino acids. CDR3 DNA only is kept here, 39 bases in frame from base 1. Trimming costs V 4 bases and J 6 bases, and their ends lie 11 bases apart.

The sequence is built from TRBV2 and TRBJ2-3; TRBD1 is a weak D gene call, 6 bases matching. Material: blood. The receptor was isolated from a human donor in good health. The donor label of this sample is uncertain. The bases are TGTGCCAGCAGTGTACAGGGATCCGATACGCAGTATTTT. Its protein product is CASSVQGSDTQYF.